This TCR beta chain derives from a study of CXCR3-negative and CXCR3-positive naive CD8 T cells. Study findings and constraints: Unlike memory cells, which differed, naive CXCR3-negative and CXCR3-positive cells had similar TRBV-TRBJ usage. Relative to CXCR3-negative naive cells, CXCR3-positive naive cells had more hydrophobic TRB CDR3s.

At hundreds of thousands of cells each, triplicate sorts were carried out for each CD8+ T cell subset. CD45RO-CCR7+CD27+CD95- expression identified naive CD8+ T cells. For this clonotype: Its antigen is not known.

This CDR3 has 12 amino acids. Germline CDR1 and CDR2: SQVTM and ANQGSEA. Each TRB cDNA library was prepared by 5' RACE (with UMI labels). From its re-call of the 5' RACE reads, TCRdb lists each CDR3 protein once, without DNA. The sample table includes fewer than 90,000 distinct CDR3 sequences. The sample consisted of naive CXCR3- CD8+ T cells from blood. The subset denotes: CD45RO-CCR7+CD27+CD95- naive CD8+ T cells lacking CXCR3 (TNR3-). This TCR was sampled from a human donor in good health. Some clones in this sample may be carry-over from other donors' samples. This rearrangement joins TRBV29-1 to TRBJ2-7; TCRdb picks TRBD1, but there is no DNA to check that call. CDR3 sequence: CSAPDDRGEQYF.